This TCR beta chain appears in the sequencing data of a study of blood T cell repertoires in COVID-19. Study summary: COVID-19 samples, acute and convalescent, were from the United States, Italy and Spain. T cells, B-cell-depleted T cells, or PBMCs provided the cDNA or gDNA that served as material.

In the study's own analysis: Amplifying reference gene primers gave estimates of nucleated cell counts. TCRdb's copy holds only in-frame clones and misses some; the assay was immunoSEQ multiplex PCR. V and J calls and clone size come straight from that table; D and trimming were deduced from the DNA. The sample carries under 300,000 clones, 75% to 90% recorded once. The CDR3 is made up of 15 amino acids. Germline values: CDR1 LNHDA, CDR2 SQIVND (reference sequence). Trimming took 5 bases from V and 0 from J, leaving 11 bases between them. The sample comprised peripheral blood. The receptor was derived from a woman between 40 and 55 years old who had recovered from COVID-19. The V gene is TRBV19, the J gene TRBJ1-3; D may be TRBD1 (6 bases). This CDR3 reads CASSPRDNSGNTIYF. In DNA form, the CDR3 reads TGTGCCAGTAGTCCCCGGGACAACTCTGGAAACACCATATATTTT. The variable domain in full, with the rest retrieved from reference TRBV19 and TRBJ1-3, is DGGITQSPKYLFRKEGQNVTLSCEQNLNHDAMYWYRQDPGQGLRLIYYSQIVNDFQKGDIAEGYSVSREKKESFPLTVTSAQKNPTAFYLCASSPRDNSGNTIYFGEGSWLTVV.